This T cell receptor beta chain was identified during a study of a mutant IDH1 vaccine in newly diagnosed glioma. Study context: The therapy given earlier, which was standard therapy, consisted of radiotherapy, temozolomide, or both, and most of the patients received both. The study's findings and limits: No link was apparently found between pseudoprogression and changes in top peripheral T cell clonotypes.

Sequencing used immunoSEQ multiplex PCR; TCRdb keeps in-frame clones, though not all of them. Found here are around 30,000 clones, more than 70% of them singletons; the top ten hold around 8%. The CDR3 is 21 amino acids. V dropped 4 bases and J dropped 2; count of bases not matched to a gene: 18. Germline V gene lookup returns CDR1 LGHNA and CDR2 YNFKEQ. Described time point: week 23, last vaccination. All doses held 300 ug of mutant IDH1 20-mer peptide, with topical imiquimod. New WHO grade 3 or 4 IDH1-mutant, ATRX-lost astrocytomas were present in all donors. Turning to this clone: Antigen: not known.

The source is a woman between 18 and 29 years old with glioma. V gene TRBV4-2 combines with J gene TRBJ2-3; 13 nucleotides agree with TRBD2. Sample: PBMCs, taken from a glioma patient whose treatment included an IDH1 peptide vaccine. Written as DNA, the CDR3 is TGTGCCAGCAGCCTTGAGGGACTAGCGGGACAGTACTCGGTAACCACAGATACGCAGTATTTT. Amino acids: CASSLEGLAGQYSVTTDTQYF.